The rows below give T cell receptor beta chains drawn from one sample of a study of shared clonotypes between healthy human individuals. TCRdb keeps only in-frame clones here, not all; method: immunoSEQ multiplex PCR. The profile covers some 2,500,000 clones, with 93% appearing a single time and approximately 0.37% taken by the ten largest. Sample: naive CD4+ T cells from PBMCs. These receptors were taken from a man aged 18 to 35 in good health. Some clones in this sample may be carry-over from other donors' samples. CDR3s include the opening cysteine and the closing phenylalanine or tryptophan. D genes are given only for firm matches. Only part of the rows carry a size: once, few, many, or a class if the clone is expanded.

j_call: TRBJ1-5
d_call: TRBD1
v_call: TRBV19
clone_size: .
cdr3_nt: TGTGCCAGTAGTACCACATACCCCGACCGACAGGGGGGTCAGCCCCAGCATTTT
cdr3_aa: CASSTTYPDRQGGQPQHF

j_call: TRBJ2-3
d_call: .
v_call: TRBV29-1
clone_size: .
cdr3_nt: TGCAGCGTTGAAGGGGTAGATAATTCAGATACGCAGTATTTT
cdr3_aa: CSVEGVDNSDTQYF

j_call: TRBJ2-1
d_call: .
v_call: TRBV11-2
clone_size: .
cdr3_nt: TGTGCCAGCAGCCCAGCATCAGGGACTCCCGGAATGAATGAGCAGTTCTTC
cdr3_aa: CASSPASGTPGMNEQFF

j_call: TRBJ2-3
d_call: TRBD2
v_call: TRBV2
clone_size: .
cdr3_nt: TGTGCCAGCAGTGGGCCTAGCGGGAGTAGGAGAGATACGCAGTATTTT
cdr3_aa: CASSGPSGSRRDTQYF

j_call: TRBJ2-7
d_call: .
v_call: TRBV6-5
clone_size: .
cdr3_nt: TGTGCCAGCAGTAGGAGTCAGGGTTACGAGCAGTACTTC
cdr3_aa: CASSRSQGYEQYF

j_call: TRBJ1-1
d_call: TRBD1
v_call: TRBV28
clone_size: once
cdr3_nt: TGTGCCAGCTCGTCAGGGGGCGCGGGGGGCACTGAAGCTTTCTTT
cdr3_aa: CASSSGGAGGTEAFF

j_call: TRBJ1-2
d_call: .
v_call: TRBV13
clone_size: .
cdr3_nt: TGTGCCAGCAGCTTACGTGGCTATGGCTACACCTTC
cdr3_aa: CASSLRGYGYTF

j_call: TRBJ2-1
d_call: TRBD1
v_call: TRBV30
clone_size: .
cdr3_nt: TGTGCCTGGAGTGATCGGACAGGGGGCCTCGCCTACAATGAGCAATTCTTC
cdr3_aa: CAWSDRTGGLAYNEQFF

j_call: TRBJ2-4
d_call: TRBD2
v_call: TRBV19
clone_size: .
cdr3_nt: TGTGCCAGTAGTCCTCAGCGGGAGGGCCGGTACATTCAGTACTTC
cdr3_aa: CASSPQREGRYIQYF

j_call: TRBJ1-4
d_call: .
v_call: TRBV7-9
clone_size: .
cdr3_nt: TGTGCCAGCAGCTTAGCAGGTCAGGAAAAACTGTTTTTT
cdr3_aa: CASSLAGQEKLFF

j_call: TRBJ2-3
d_call: .
v_call: TRBV6-4
clone_size: .
cdr3_nt: TGTGCCAGCAGTGTGAATCCGATACGGGGCACAGATACGCAGTATTTT
cdr3_aa: CASSVNPIRGTDTQYF

j_call: TRBJ2-5
d_call: TRBD1
v_call: TRBV5-1
clone_size: .
cdr3_nt: TGCGCCAGCAGCTTGGGGACAGGGGGATCGGAGACCCAGTACTTC
cdr3_aa: CASSLGTGGSETQYF

j_call: TRBJ2-7
d_call: .
v_call: TRBV28
clone_size: once
cdr3_nt: TGTGCCAGCAACGAGAGACAGGGGAGGGGGCAGCACTTC
cdr3_aa: CASNERQGRGQHF

j_call: TRBJ2-1
d_call: .
v_call: TRBV5-1
clone_size: once
cdr3_nt: TGCGCCAGCAGCTTGGGTGGCCTCCGGGTCGATGAGCAGTTCTTC
cdr3_aa: CASSLGGLRVDEQFF

j_call: TRBJ1-5
d_call: TRBD1
v_call: TRBV6-1
clone_size: .
cdr3_nt: TGTGCCAGCAGTTGGGACAGGGGGCGCGATCAGCCCCAGCATTTT
cdr3_aa: CASSWDRGRDQPQHF